This TCR beta chain was found in a study of shared clonotypes between healthy human individuals. CDR1 and CDR2 (germline): SGHAT, FQNNGV. The V gene lost 6 bases and the J gene lost 0 bases, with 17 bases spanning the gap. The CDR3 length is 16 residues. Clones were sequenced by immunoSEQ multiplex PCR, and TCRdb holds only the in-frame ones, with some missing. The sample contains around 700,000 clones, 74% of which appear only once. V and J are TRBV11-2 and TRBJ1-1; TRBD1 might be the D (5 bases). The material sequenced was memory CD4+ T cells sorted from blood. Subset noted: CD45RA-negative fraction. The sequence was collected from a woman younger than 45 in good health. This chain's CDR3 is CASRIERGGLNTEAFF. The DNA for the CDR3 is TGTGCCAGCAGAATTGAACGGGGGGGGTTGAACACTGAAGCTTTCTTT.